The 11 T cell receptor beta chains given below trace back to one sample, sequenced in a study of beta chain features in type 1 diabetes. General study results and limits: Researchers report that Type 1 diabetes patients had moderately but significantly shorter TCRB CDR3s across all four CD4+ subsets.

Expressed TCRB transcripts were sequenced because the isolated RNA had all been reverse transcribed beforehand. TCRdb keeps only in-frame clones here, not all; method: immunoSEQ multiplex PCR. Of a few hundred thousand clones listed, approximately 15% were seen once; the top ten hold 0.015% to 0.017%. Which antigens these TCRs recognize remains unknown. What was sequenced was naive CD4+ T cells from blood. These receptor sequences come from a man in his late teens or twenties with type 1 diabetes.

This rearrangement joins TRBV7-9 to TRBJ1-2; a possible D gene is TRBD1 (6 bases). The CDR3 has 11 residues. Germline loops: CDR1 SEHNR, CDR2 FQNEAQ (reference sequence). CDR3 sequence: CALGGTHGYTF. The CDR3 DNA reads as TGTGCGCTAGGGGGAACCCATGGCTACACCTTC.

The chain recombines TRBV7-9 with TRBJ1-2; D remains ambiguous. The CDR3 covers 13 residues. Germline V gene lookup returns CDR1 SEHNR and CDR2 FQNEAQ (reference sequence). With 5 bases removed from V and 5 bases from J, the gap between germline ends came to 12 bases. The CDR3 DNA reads TGTGCCAGCAGCCCGTCTCCTACTTATGGCTACACCTTC. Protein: CASSPSPTYGYTF.

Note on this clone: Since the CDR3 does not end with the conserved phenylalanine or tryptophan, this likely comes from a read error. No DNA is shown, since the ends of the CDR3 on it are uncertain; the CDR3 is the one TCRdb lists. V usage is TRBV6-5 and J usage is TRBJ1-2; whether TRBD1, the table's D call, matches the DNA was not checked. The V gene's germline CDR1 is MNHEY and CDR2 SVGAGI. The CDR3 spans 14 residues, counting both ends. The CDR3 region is CASRQGDRGTLFVV.

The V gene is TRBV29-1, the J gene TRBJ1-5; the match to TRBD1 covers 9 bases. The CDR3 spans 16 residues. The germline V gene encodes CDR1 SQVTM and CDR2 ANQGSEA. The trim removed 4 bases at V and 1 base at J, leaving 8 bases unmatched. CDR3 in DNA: TGCAGCGTTGTAGGTACAGGGGGCGGCAGCAATCAGCCCCAGCATTTT. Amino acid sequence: CSVVGTGGGSNQPQHF. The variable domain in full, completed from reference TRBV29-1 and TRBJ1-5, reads SAVISQKPSRDICQRGTSLTIQCQVDSQVTMMFWYRQQPGQSLTLIATANQGSEATYESGFVIDKFPISRPNLTFSTLTVSNMSPEDSSIYLCSVVGTGGGSNQPQHFGDGTRLSIL.

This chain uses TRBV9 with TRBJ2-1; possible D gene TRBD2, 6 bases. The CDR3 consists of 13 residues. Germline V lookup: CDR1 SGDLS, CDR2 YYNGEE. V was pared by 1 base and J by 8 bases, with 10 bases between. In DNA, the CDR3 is TGTGCCAGCAGCGTATCAACGGGGGATGAGCAGTTCTTC. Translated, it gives CASSVSTGDEQFF.

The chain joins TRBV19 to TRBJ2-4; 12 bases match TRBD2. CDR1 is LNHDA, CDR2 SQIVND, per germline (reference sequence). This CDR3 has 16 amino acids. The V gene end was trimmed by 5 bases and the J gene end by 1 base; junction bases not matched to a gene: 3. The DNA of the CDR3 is TGTGCCAGTAGTGGAGGGACTAGCGGGGCCAAAAACATTCAGTACTTC. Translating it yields CASSGGTSGAKNIQYF.

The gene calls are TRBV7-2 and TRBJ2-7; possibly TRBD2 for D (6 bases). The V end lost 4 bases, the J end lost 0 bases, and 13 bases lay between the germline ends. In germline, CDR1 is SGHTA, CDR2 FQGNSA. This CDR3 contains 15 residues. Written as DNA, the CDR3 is TGTGCCAGCAGCTCCCCACGGGGGTCCTCCTACGAGCAGTACTTC. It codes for CASSSPRGSSYEQYF.

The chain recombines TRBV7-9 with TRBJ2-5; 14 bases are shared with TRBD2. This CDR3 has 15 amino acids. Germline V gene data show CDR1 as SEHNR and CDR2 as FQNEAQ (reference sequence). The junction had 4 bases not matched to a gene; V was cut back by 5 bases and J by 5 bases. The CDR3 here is CASSGTSGRTETQYF. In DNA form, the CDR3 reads TGTGCCAGCAGCGGGACTAGCGGGAGAACGGAGACCCAGTACTTC.

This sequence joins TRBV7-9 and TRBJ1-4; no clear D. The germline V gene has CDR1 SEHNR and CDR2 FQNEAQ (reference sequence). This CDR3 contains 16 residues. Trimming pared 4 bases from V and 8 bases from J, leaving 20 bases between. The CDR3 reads CASSSIPSRLQEKLFF. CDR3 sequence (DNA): TGTGCCAGCAGCTCCATCCCGAGCAGGCTTCAGGAAAAACTGTTTTTT.

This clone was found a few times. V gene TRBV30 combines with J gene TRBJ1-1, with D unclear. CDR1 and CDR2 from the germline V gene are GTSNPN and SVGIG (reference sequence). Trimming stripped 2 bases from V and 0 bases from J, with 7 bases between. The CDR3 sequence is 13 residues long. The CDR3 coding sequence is TGTGCCTGGAGTTTTCACTTGAACACTGAAGCTTTCTTT. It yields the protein CAWSFHLNTEAFF.

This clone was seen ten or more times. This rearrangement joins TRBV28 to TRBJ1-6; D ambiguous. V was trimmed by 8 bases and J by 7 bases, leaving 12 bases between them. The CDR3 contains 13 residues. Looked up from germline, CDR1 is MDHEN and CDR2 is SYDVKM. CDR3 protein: CASLGRTNSPLHF. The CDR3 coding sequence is TGTGCCAGCCTTGGGAGGACGAATTCACCCCTCCACTTT.